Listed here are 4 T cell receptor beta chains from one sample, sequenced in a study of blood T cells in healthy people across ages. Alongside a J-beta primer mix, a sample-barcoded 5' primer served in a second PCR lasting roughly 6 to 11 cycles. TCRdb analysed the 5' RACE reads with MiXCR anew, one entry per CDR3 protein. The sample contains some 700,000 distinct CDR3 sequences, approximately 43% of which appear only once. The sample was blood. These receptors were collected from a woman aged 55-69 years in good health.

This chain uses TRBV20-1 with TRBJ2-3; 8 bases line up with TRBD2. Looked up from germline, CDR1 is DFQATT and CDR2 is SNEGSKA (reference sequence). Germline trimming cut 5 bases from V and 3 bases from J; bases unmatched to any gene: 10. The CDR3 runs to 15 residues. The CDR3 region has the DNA TGCAGTGCTTGGGTTCGGGTAGCGGGGACAGATACGCAGTATTTT. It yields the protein CSAWVRVAGTDTQYF.

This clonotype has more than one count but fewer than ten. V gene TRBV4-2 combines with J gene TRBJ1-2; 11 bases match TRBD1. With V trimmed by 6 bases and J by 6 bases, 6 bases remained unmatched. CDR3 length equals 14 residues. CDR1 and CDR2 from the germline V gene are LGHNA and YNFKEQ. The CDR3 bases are TGTGCCAGCAGTCCTCGGACAGGGGGCGATGGCTACACCTTC. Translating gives CASSPRTGGDGYTF.

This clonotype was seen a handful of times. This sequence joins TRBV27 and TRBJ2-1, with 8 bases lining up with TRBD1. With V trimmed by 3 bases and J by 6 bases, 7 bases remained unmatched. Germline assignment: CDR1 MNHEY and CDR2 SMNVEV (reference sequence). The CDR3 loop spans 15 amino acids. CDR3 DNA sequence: TGTGCCAGCAGTTTGCGGACAGGGCGAGGCAATGAGCAGTTCTTC. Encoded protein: CASSLRTGRGNEQFF.

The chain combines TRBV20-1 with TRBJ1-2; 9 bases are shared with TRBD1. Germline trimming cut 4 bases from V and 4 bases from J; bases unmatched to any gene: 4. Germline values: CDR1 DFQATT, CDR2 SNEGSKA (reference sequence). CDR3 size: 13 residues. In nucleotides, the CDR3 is TGCAGTGCTATTGAGGACAGGGGCTATGGCTACACCTTC. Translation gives CSAIEDRGYGYTF.